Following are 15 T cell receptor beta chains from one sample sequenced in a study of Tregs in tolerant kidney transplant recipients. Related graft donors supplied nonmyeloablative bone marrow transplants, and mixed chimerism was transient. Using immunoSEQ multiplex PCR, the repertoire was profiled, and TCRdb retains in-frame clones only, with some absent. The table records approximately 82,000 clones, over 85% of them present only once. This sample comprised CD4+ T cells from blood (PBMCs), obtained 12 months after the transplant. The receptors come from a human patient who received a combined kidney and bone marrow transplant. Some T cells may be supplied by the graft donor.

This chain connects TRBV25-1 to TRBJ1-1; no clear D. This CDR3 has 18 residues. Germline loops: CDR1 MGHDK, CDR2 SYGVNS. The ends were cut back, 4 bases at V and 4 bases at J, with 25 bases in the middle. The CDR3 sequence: CASSVQCYNMILGTEAFF. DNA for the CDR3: TGTGCCAGCAGTGTACAGTGTTACAATATGATATTGGGCACTGAAGCTTTCTTT. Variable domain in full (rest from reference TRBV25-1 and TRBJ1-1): EADIYQTPRYLVIGTGKKITLECSQTMGHDKMYWYQQDPGMELHLIHYSYGVNSTEKGDLSSESTVSRIRTEHFPLTLESARPSHTSQYLCASSVQCYNMILGTEAFFGQGTRLTVV.

CDR3 amino acids: CASSLRVQPQHF. CDR3 sequence (DNA): TGCGCCAGCAGCCTCAGGGTACAGCCCCAGCATTTT. The chain uses TRBV4-1 and TRBJ1-5, with D tentatively TRBD1 (5 bases). V lost 4 bases and J lost 7, with 8 bases in between. Germline lookup yields CDR1 MGHRA and CDR2 YSYEKL. The CDR3 spans 12 residues.

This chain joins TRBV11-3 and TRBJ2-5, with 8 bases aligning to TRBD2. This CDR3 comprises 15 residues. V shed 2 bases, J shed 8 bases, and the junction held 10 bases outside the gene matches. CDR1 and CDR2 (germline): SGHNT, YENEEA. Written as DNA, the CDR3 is TGTGCCAGCAGCTTACGGACTAGCCCCGGCGCAACCCAGTACTTC. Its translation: CASSLRTSPGATQYF.

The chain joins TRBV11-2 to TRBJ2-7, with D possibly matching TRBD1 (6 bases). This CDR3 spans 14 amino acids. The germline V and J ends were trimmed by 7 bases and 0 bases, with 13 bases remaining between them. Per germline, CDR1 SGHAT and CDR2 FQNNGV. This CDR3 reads CASKGTLSSYEQYF. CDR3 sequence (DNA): TGTGCCAGCAAAGGGACATTGAGCTCCTACGAGCAGTACTTC.

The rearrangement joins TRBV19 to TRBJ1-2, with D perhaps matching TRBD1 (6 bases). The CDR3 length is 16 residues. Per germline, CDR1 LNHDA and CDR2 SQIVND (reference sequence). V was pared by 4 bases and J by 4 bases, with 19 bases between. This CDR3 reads CASSKLSQGSGYGYTF. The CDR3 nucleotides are TGTGCCAGTAGTAAATTATCACAGGGAAGTGGCTATGGCTACACCTTC. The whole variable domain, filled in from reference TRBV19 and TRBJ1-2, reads DGGITQSPKYLFRKEGQNVTLSCEQNLNHDAMYWYRQDPGQGLRLIYYSQIVNDFQKGDIAEGYSVSREKKESFPLTVTSAQKNPTAFYLCASSKLSQGSGYGYTFGSGTRLTVV.

The CDR3 bases are TGCGCCAGCAGCCAAGGAGACGGAGCTAACTATGGCTACACCTTC. It is translated as CASSQGDGANYGYTF. This sequence joins TRBV4-3 and TRBJ1-2; D not resolved. V was cut by 1 base and J by 0 bases, with 9 bases left in between. The CDR3 sequence is 15 residues long. CDR1 is LGHNA and CDR2 is YSLEER in the germline V gene.

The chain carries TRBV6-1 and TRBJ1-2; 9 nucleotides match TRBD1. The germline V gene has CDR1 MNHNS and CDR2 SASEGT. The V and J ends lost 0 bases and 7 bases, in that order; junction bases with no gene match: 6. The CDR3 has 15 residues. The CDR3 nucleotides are TGTGCCAGCAGTGAAGCCGGGACAGGGATTTTTGGCTACACCTTC. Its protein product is CASSEAGTGIFGYTF.

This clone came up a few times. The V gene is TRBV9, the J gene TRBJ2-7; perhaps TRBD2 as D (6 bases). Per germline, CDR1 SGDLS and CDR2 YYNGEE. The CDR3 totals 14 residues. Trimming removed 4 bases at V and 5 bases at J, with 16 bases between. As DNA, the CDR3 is TGTGCCAGCAGCCCGCAGACTAGGGGTCACGAGCAGTACTTC. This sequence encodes CASSPQTRGHEQYF.

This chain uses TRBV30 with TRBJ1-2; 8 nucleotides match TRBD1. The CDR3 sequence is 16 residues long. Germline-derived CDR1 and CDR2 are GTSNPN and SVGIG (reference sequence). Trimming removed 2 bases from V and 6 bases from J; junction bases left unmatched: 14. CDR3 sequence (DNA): TGTGCCTGGAGTCAGAGCCCCCCCGGGACAGGTGATGGCTACACCTTC. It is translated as CAWSQSPPGTGDGYTF.

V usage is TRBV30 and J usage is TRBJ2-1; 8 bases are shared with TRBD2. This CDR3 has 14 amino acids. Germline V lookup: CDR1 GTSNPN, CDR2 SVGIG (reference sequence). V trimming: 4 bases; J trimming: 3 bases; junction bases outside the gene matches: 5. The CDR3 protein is CAWTSGQHYNEQFF. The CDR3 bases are TGTGCCTGGACTAGCGGGCAGCACTACAATGAGCAGTTCTTC.

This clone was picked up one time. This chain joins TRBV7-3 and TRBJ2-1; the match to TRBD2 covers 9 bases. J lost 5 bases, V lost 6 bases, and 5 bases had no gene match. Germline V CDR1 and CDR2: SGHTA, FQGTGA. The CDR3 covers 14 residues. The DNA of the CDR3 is TGTGCCAGCAGTTCCGTAGCGGGGGACAATGAGCAGTTCTTC. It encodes CASSSVAGDNEQFF. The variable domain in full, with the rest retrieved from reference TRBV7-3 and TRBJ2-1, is GAGVSQTPSNKVTEKGKYVELRCDPISGHTALYWYRQSLGQGPEFLIYFQGTGAADDSGLPNDRFFAVRPEGSVSTLKIQRTERGDSAVYLCASSSVAGDNEQFFGPGTRLTVL.

In DNA form, the CDR3 reads TGTGCCAGCAGCTTATTAGGGGGGGGTGTGGAGACCCAGTACTTC. The encoded protein is CASSLLGGGVETQYF. This sequence joins TRBV11-2 and TRBJ2-5, with a possible D match to TRBD2 (7 bases). Trimming removed 2 bases at V and 5 bases at J, with 15 bases between. Germline loops: CDR1 SGHAT, CDR2 FQNNGV. This CDR3 comprises 15 residues.

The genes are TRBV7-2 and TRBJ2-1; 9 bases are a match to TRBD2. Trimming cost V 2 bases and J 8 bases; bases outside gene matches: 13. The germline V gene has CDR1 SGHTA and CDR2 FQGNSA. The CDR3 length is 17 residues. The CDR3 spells CASSLSLKREASDEQFF. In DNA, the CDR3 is TGTGCCAGCAGCTTATCTTTAAAGCGGGAGGCTTCCGATGAGCAGTTCTTC.

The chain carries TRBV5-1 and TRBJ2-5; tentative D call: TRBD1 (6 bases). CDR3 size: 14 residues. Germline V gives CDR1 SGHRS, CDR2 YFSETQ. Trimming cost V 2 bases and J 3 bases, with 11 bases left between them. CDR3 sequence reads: CASSLLQGKETQYF. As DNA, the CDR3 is TGCGCCAGCAGCTTACTACAGGGCAAAGAGACCCAGTACTTC.

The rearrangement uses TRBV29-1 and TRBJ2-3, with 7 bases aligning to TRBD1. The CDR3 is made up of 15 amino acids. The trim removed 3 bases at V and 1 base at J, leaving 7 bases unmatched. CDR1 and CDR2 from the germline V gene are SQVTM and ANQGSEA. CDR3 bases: TGCAGCGTTGAGGGGGCGCAGGGGGGCACAGATACGCAGTATTTT. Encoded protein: CSVEGAQGGTDTQYF.